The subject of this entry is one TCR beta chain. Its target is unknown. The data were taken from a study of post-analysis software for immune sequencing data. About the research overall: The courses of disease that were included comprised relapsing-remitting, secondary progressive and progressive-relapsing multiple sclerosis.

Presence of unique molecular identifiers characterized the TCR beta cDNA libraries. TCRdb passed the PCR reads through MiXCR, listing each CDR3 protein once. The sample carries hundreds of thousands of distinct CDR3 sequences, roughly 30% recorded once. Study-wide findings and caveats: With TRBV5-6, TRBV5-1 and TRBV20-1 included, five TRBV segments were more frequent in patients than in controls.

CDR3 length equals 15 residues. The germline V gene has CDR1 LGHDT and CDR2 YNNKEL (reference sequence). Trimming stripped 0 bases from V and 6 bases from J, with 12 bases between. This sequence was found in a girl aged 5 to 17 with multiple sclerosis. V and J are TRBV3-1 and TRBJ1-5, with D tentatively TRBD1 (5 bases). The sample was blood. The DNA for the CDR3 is TGTGCCAGCAGCCAAGATCCTAGGGGTTCTCAGCCCCAGCATTTT. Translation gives CASSQDPRGSQPQHF.